The following is a T cell receptor beta chain sequence with its context. Trimming left V 5 bases short and J 7 bases short, with 15 bases between. CDR3 size: 14 residues. CDR1 and CDR2 (germline): SGHAT, FQNNGV. This sample is part of a study of technical replicates of blood from a few donors. The table came from immunoSEQ multiplex PCR; TCRdb's copy has only in-frame clones and leaves some out. The sample comprises tens of thousands of clones, more than 95% of which are singletons, and approximately 0.14% rests with the top ten. The TCR sequence derives from a human donor in good health. Specimen: T cells isolated from PBMCs. The chain employs TRBV11-2 and TRBJ2-1; no clear D. The CDR3 nucleotides read TGTGCCAGCAGCCCCGATAGTGTACGGAATGAGCAGTTCTTC. Its translation is CASSPDSVRNEQFF. The complete variable domain, with remaining parts taken from reference TRBV11-2 and TRBJ2-1, reads EAGVAQSPRYKIIEKRQSVAFWCNPISGHATLYWYQQILGQGPKLLIQFQNNGVVDDSQLPKDRFSAERLKGVDSTLKIQPAKLEDSAVYLCASSPDSVRNEQFFGPGTRLTVL.